These 18 T cell receptor beta chains came from one sample sequenced in a study of CD8 T cells in ankylosing spondylitis. TCRdb itself ran the 5' RACE reads through MiXCR, one entry per CDR3 protein. The sample holds some 37,000 distinct CDR3 sequences, 10% to 15% seen once. The sample was synovial fluid, either unsorted or a sorted T cell fraction (not recorded which). These TCRs come from a male donor with ankylosing spondylitis.

The chain is built from TRBV7-8 and TRBJ1-1; no clear D. The CDR3 runs to 14 residues. V was clipped by 5 bases and J by 5 bases, with 15 bases between them. Germline assignment: CDR1 SGHVS and CDR2 FQNEAQ. Here the CDR3 reads CASSGRVEGTEAFF. CDR3 DNA sequence: TGTGCCAGCAGCGGCCGAGTGGAGGGAACTGAAGCTTTCTTT. The full variable domain, with the rest looked up from reference TRBV7-8 and TRBJ1-1, is GAGVSQSPRYKVAKRGQDVALRCDPISGHVSLFWYQQALGQGPEFLTYFQNEAQLDKSGLPSDRFFAERPEGSVSTLKIQRTQQEDSAVYLCASSGRVEGTEAFFGQGTRLTVV.

V and J are TRBV29-1 and TRBJ1-1; TRBD1 might be the D (5 bases). Germline assignment: CDR1 SQVTM and CDR2 ANQGSEA. Trimming left V 4 bases short and J 3 bases short, with 12 bases between. CDR3 size: 13 residues. The chain's CDR3 is CSVGRGRDTEAFF. The CDR3 bases are TGCAGCGTTGGTAGGGGTCGGGACACTGAAGCTTTCTTT. Supplemented by reference TRBV29-1 and TRBJ1-1, the full variable domain reads SAVISQKPSRDICQRGTSLTIQCQVDSQVTMMFWYRQQPGQSLTLIATANQGSEATYESGFVIDKFPISRPNLTFSTLTVSNMSPEDSSIYLCSVGRGRDTEAFFGQGTRLTVV.

V gene TRBV7-9 combines with J gene TRBJ2-3; the D gene is possibly TRBD1 (5 bases). The CDR3 runs to 16 residues. V was shortened by 1 base and J by 2 bases, with 13 bases between the two germline ends. Germline CDR1 SEHNR, CDR2 FQNEAQ (reference sequence). The CDR3 region is CASSLVQGPHTDTQYF. The CDR3 nucleotides are TGTGCCAGCAGCTTAGTGCAGGGCCCACACACAGATACGCAGTATTTT.

The table lists this clonotype with many counts. In DNA form, the CDR3 reads TGCGCCAGCAGCTTTATAGCGCACGAGCAGTTCTTC. This codes for CASSFIAHEQFF. The rearrangement links TRBV5-1 to TRBJ2-1; a weak D match, TRBD2 (5 bases). With 2 bases removed from V and 10 bases from J, the gap between germline ends came to 10 bases. Germline CDR1 and CDR2: SGHRS and YFSETQ. CDR3 length equals 12 residues.

The V and J genes are TRBV4-2 and TRBJ2-1, with 9 bases that match TRBD2. The germline V gene has CDR1 LGHNA and CDR2 YNFKEQ. V trimming: 3 bases; J trimming: 8 bases; junction bases outside the gene matches: 8. CDR3 length: 15 amino acids. CDR3 sequence: CASSQAGLASDEQFF. The CDR3 DNA reads as TGTGCCAGCAGCCAGGCGGGACTAGCTTCGGATGAGCAGTTCTTC.

This rearrangement joins TRBV27 to TRBJ2-5; 8 bases match TRBD1. The germline CDR1 and CDR2 sequences are MNHEY and SMNVEV (reference sequence). The CDR3 has 15 residues. V lost 4 bases, J lost 1 base, and 5 bases stayed unmatched. The CDR3 reads CASSSWTGTQETQYF. In nucleotides, the CDR3 is TGTGCCAGCAGTTCGTGGACAGGGACCCAAGAGACCCAGTACTTC.

V gene TRBV10-2 combines with J gene TRBJ1-1; D is undetermined. The CDR3 is made up of 14 amino acids. Per the germline V gene, CDR1 is WSHSY and CDR2 is SAAADI. The V and J ends lost 4 bases and 3 bases respectively, with 12 bases between them. The CDR3 protein is CASSGRVRYTEAFF. DNA of the CDR3: TGCGCCAGCAGTGGTAGGGTGAGGTACACTGAAGCTTTCTTT.

Only a few counts were recorded for this clonotype. The chain has TRBV7-9 and TRBJ1-6, with unresolved D. CDR3 length: 15 residues. Germline values: CDR1 SEHNR, CDR2 FQNEAQ (reference sequence). The V and J ends lost 8 bases and 7 bases respectively, with 18 bases between them. CDR3 in DNA: TGTGCCAGCGCACACTCGGGCATTTTGAATTCACCCCTCCACTTT. Translating it yields CASAHSGILNSPLHF.

This clonotype was observed a handful of times. The chain combines TRBV27 with TRBJ1-1; D remains ambiguous. CDR1 is MNHEY, CDR2 SMNVEV, per germline (reference sequence). V was pared by 1 base and J by 5 bases, with 8 bases between. CDR3 length: 13 amino acids. This CDR3 reads CASSLFRETEAFF. DNA for the CDR3: TGTGCCAGCAGTTTATTTCGGGAGACTGAAGCTTTCTTT.

Many counts were recorded for this clonotype. V gene TRBV7-9 combines with J gene TRBJ2-2; the D is unclear. The CDR3 runs 16 residues. V lost 1 base to trimming and J lost 5 bases, with 14 bases between them. Germline CDR1 and CDR2: SEHNR and FQNEAQ (reference sequence). The CDR3 reads CASSLEPRHMTGELFF. In nucleotides, the CDR3 is TGTGCCAGCAGCTTAGAGCCTAGACATATGACCGGGGAGCTGTTTTTT.

As concerns this clonotype: One end of the junction does not line up with germline, which may come from a read error. This chain joins TRBV3-1 and TRBJ2-5, with a weak D call TRBD2 (5 bases). The CDR3 length is 18 residues. Germline V CDR1 and CDR2: LGHDT, YNNKEL (reference sequence). Here the CDR3 reads CVSSGRRFRDRQWETQYF. CDR3 coding DNA: TGTGTCAGCAGCGGTCGTCGATTTCGCGATCGTCAATGGGAGACCCAGTACTTC.

This clonotype is medium-sized (0.01 to 0.1%) by share. The chain has TRBV28 and TRBJ1-5; 7 bases map to TRBD1. The germline V gene encodes CDR1 MDHEN and CDR2 SYDVKM. V lost 5 bases to trimming and J lost 5 bases; unmatched junction nucleotides: 15. The CDR3 is 17 residues long. CDR3 residues: CASSATIRDSGYQPQHF. DNA for the CDR3: TGTGCCAGCAGTGCTACGATTCGGGACAGCGGTTATCAGCCCCAGCATTTT.

This clonotype has more than one count but fewer than ten. The chain recombines TRBV6-5 with TRBJ1-4; D gene unclear. The CDR3 sequence is 15 residues long. The V and J ends lost 0 bases and 8 bases respectively, with 13 bases between them. Germline CDR1 is MNHEY and CDR2 is SVGAGI. CDR3 in DNA: TGTGCCAGCAGTTACTCGAGGTGGCGAGGGGAAAAACTGTTTTTT. This encodes CASSYSRWRGEKLFF.

The rearrangement uses TRBV20-1 and TRBJ2-1; 11 nucleotides match TRBD1. The V segment lost 3 bases and the J segment 9 bases; nucleotides outside the gene matches: 7. Germline loops: CDR1 DFQATT, CDR2 SNEGSKA (reference sequence). The CDR3 length is 14 residues. The DNA of the CDR3 is TGCAGTGCTAGGGGGACAGGGGGTTTTGTTGAGCAGTTCTTC. It specifies CSARGTGGFVEQFF.

This clonotype occurred a few times. The chain couples TRBV13 to TRBJ2-7; tentatively, D is TRBD1 (5 bases). CDR1 is PRHDT, CDR2 FYEKMQ, per germline (reference sequence). Trimming took 5 bases from V and 1 from J, leaving 6 bases between them. The CDR3 is 12 amino acids. CDR3 sequence (DNA): TGTGCCAGCAGCCAGGGATCCTACGAGCAGTACTTC. Its protein is CASSQGSYEQYF.

This clonotype was found a few times. In nucleotides, the CDR3 is TGTGCCAGCAGCTTCAGACAGGGGCTTTACTCTGGGGCCAACGTCCTGACTTTC. Translation: CASSFRQGLYSGANVLTF. This chain uses TRBV11-2 with TRBJ2-6; 8 bases fit TRBD1. The CDR3 covers 18 residues. V trimming: 3 bases; J trimming: 0 bases; junction bases outside the gene matches: 7. Germline loops: CDR1 SGHAT, CDR2 FQNNGV.

There are a few counts of this clonotype. The gene calls are TRBV20-1 and TRBJ1-5, with 12 positions matching TRBD1. CDR3 size: 15 residues. The V gene's germline CDR1 is DFQATT and CDR2 SNEGSKA (reference sequence). V was clipped by 0 bases and J by 6 bases; unmatched bases: 3. This chain's CDR3 is CSAREGTGGSQPQHF. The CDR3 coding sequence is TGCAGTGCTAGAGAGGGGACAGGGGGCAGTCAGCCCCAGCATTTT.

In its sample, this clonotype was seen a few times. The J gene is TRBJ2-7, the V gene TRBV7-9; D not certain. The CDR3 runs to 13 residues. The V end was cut by 6 bases, the J end by 0 bases, with 9 bases between. Germline assignment: CDR1 SEHNR and CDR2 FQNEAQ (reference sequence). In nucleotides, the CDR3 is TGTGCCAGCAGGCCGAAAAGCTCCTACGAGCAGTACTTC. It yields the protein CASRPKSSYEQYF.